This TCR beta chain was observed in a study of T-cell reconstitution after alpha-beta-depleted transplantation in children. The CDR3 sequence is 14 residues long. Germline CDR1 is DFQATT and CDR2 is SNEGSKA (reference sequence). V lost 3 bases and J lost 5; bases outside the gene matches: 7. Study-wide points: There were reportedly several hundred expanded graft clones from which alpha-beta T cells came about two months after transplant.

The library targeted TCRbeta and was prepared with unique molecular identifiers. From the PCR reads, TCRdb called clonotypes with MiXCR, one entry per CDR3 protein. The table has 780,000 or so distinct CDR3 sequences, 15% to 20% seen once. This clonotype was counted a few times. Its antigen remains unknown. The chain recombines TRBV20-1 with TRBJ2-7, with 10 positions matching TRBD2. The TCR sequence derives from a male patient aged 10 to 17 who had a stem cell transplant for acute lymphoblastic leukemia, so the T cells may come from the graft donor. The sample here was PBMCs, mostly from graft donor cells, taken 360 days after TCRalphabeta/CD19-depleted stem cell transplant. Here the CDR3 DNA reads TGCAGTGCTAGTGTGCCTAGCGGGAGTCACGAGCAGTACTTC. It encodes CSASVPSGSHEQYF.